What follows are 3 T cell receptor beta chains derived from one specimen sequenced in a study of blood T cell repertoires in COVID-19. Profiling relied on immunoSEQ multiplex PCR, and the TCRdb table lists in-frame clones only, not all of them. The sample consists of roughly 100,000 clones, around 80% of them appearing once. Input material: peripheral blood. These receptors all come from a woman aged 55-69 years with acute or convalescent COVID-19.

The chain carries TRBV6-5 and TRBJ1-6; no reliable D call. This CDR3 region has 15 residues. CDR1 and CDR2 from the germline V gene are MNHEY and SVGAGI. Between the trimmed V and J ends, which lost 3 bases and 6 bases, there was a span of 12 bases. The CDR3, as DNA: TGTGCCAGCAGTTATAACACAGTATCTAATTCACCCCTCCACTTT. Amino acids: CASSYNTVSNSPLHF.

This chain joins TRBV28 and TRBJ1-3, with D perhaps TRBD1 (5 bases). The CDR3 covers 16 residues. Germline CDR1 reads MDHEN; CDR2 reads SYDVKM. V lost 4 bases, J lost 4 bases, and 17 bases lay in between. CDR3 sequence (DNA): TGTGCCAGCAGTTCACCGGGACTCTTATTGGGAAACACCATATATTTT. As protein: CASSSPGLLLGNTIYF.

DNA of the CDR3: TGTGCCAGTAGGCAACTAGCGGGAGGGCCCGGCTACAATGAGCAGTTCTTC. It translates to CASRQLAGGPGYNEQFF. This chain uses TRBV19 with TRBJ2-1; 13 bases match TRBD2. Germline trimming cut 6 bases from V and 3 bases from J; bases unmatched to any gene: 8. This CDR3 spans 17 amino acids. Looked up from germline, CDR1 is LNHDA and CDR2 is SQIVND (reference sequence).